A selection of T cell receptor beta chains follows, all from one sample in a study of blood T cell repertoires in COVID-19. Produced via immunoSEQ multiplex PCR; TCRdb's table is partial and in-frame only. The table includes roughly 260,000 clones, about nine tenths detected once. The specimen was PBMCs or T cells enriched from blood (not recorded which). Source of these receptors: a human donor in a cohort exposed to, infected with or recovered from COVID-19 (not recorded which). The donor label of this sample is uncertain. Both conserved end residues are part of each CDR3. The D gene is left open where the match is weak. Only part of the rows carry a size: once, few, many, or a class if the clone is expanded.

j_call v_call d_call clone_size cdr3_aa cdr3_nt
TRBJ2-1 TRBV12-5 NA NA CASGLPFSGPGDNEQFF TGTGCTAGTGGTCTCCCCTTTAGCGGCCCCGGGGACAATGAGCAGTTCTTC
TRBJ1-5 TRBV21-1 NA NA CASSKEVKQGGSQPQHF TGTGCCAGCAGCAAAGAGGTCAAACAGGGCGGTTCGCAGCCCCAGCATTTT
TRBJ2-3 TRBV9 TRBD2 NA CASSPLAGEDTQYF TGTGCCAGCAGCCCCCTAGCGGGGGAGGATACGCAGTATTTT
TRBJ2-7 TRBV14 TRBD1 once CASSQDLGQGAYEQYF TGTGCCAGCAGCCAAGATTTGGGACAGGGGGCTTACGAGCAGTACTTC
TRBJ1-3 TRBV2 NA NA CASTPGSGYWNTIYF TGTGCCAGCACCCCGGGGTCGGGGTATTGGAACACCATATATTTT
TRBJ2-1 TRBV15 TRBD1 NA CATSITGTGVGNEQFF TGTGCCACCAGTATTACCGGGACAGGGGTCGGCAATGAGCAGTTCTTC
TRBJ1-4 TRBV30 TRBD1 NA CAWRDDTGGGEKLFF TGTGCCTGGAGGGATGATACAGGGGGTGGGGAAAAACTGTTTTTT
TRBJ2-2 TRBV6-5 NA NA CASSYIGELFF TGTGCCAGCAGTTATATCGGGGAGCTGTTTTTT
TRBJ1-6 TRBV12-3/TRBV12-4 NA NA CASNLGPHSPLHF TGTGCCAGCAACTTGGGCCCACATTCACCCCTCCACTTT
TRBJ1-1 TRBV2 NA NA CASTRDTEAFF TGTGCCAGCACCAGGGACACTGAAGCTTTCTTT
TRBJ1-5 TRBV15 NA NA CATSRGESLYSNQPQHF TGTGCCACCAGCAGAGGCGAGAGCTTATATAGCAATCAGCCCCAGCATTTT
TRBJ1-1 TRBV19 NA once CASRGARDTEAFF TGTGCCAGTCGGGGGGCGCGGGACACTGAAGCTTTCTTT
TRBJ2-2 TRBV18 TRBD1 NA CASSPAGTGNTGELFF TGTGCCAGCTCACCTGCCGGGACAGGGAACACCGGGGAGCTGTTTTTT
TRBJ1-1 TRBV5-4 NA NA CASSSDSEAFF TGTGCCAGCAGCTCCGACTCTGAAGCTTTCTTT
TRBJ2-5 TRBV27 NA NA CASSWQSQETQYF TGTGCCAGCAGTTGGCAATCTCAAGAGACCCAGTACTTC
TRBJ1-6 TRBV5-6 NA NA CASSLGGGNSPLHF TGTGCCAGCAGCTTGGGAGGGGGTAATTCACCCCTCCACTTT
TRBJ2-7 TRBV5-1 NA NA CASKGANSYEQYF TGCGCCAGCAAAGGGGCAAACTCCTACGAGCAGTACTTC
TRBJ2-3 TRBV12-5 NA NA CASGLVRRGGTILAREGTDTQYF TGTGCTAGTGGTTTGGTAAGGAGGGGGGGCACCATTCTAGCACGTGAGGGCACAGATACGCAGTATTTT
TRBJ1-2 TRBV19 NA NA CASTAGHNYGYTF TGTGCCAGTACCGCAGGGCACAACTATGGCTACACCTTC
TRBJ1-5 TRBV24-1 TRBD1 NA CATSSTGQGAGNQPQHF TGTGCCACCAGTTCAACGGGACAGGGGGCAGGAAATCAGCCCCAGCATTTT
TRBJ2-7 TRBV18 TRBD1 NA CASSPEDRYEQYF TGTGCCAGCTCACCAGAGGACAGGTACGAGCAGTACTTC
TRBJ2-5 TRBV7-2 NA NA CASSLWEKYQETQYF TGTGCCAGCAGCTTATGGGAGAAGTACCAAGAGACCCAGTACTTC
TRBJ2-7 TRBV5-1 TRBD2 NA CASSLFASGDYEQYF TGCGCCAGCAGCTTGTTTGCTAGCGGGGACTACGAGCAGTACTTC
TRBJ2-6 TRBV30 NA once CAWSVWRGHGANVLTF TGTGCCTGGAGTGTATGGAGGGGGCACGGGGCCAACGTCCTGACTTTC
TRBJ2-2 TRBV5-5 TRBD2 NA CASSLGLAGNTGELFF TGTGCCAGCAGCTTGGGGCTAGCGGGGAACACCGGGGAGCTGTTTTTT
TRBJ2-3 TRBV19 TRBD2 NA CASSNGGARGDTQYF TGTGCCAGTAGTAACGGGGGGGCGAGAGGAGATACGCAGTATTTT
TRBJ1-4 TRBV12-5 TRBD1 NA CASGLVLMDRSNEKLFF TGTGCTAGTGGTTTGGTACTAATGGACAGGTCAAATGAAAAACTGTTTTTT
TRBJ1-1 TRBV2 TRBD1 NA CASREDRGGVAFF TGTGCCAGCAGAGAGGACAGGGGTGGTGTAGCTTTCTTT
TRBJ2-1 TRBV5-1 TRBD2 once CASSFTSGSSYNEQFF TGCGCCAGCAGCTTTACTAGCGGGAGCTCCTACAATGAGCAGTTCTTC
TRBJ1-1 TRBV12-3/TRBV12-4 TRBD1 NA CASKQGAVTEAFF TGTGCCAGCAAGCAGGGGGCGGTCACTGAAGCTTTCTTT
TRBJ2-3 TRBV7-8 TRBD1 NA CASSPEDRGWVDTQYF TGTGCCAGCAGCCCCGAGGACAGGGGCTGGGTAGATACGCAGTATTTT
TRBJ2-5 TRBV11-2 NA NA CASTLYPQGPETQYF TGTGCCAGCACCTTATACCCCCAGGGCCCAGAGACCCAGTACTTC
TRBJ2-1 TRBV30 NA NA CAWSGDNEQFF TGTGCCTGGAGCGGGGACAATGAGCAGTTCTTC
TRBJ2-1 TRBV11-2 NA NA CASSGLNEQFF TGTGCCAGCAGCGGCCTGAATGAGCAGTTCTTC
TRBJ2-3 TRBV19 TRBD1 NA CASSFWTGQFIDTQYF TGTGCCAGTAGTTTCTGGACAGGGCAGTTTATCGATACGCAGTATTTT
TRBJ1-3 TRBV6-5 NA once CASRTGSAGNTIYF TGTGCCAGCAGGACAGGATCGGCTGGAAACACCATATATTTT
TRBJ2-3 TRBV5-5 NA NA CASSLDYTDTQYF TGTGCCAGCAGCTTGGACTATACAGATACGCAGTATTTT
TRBJ2-3 TRBV7-2 NA NA CASSLVAGLESSTDTQYF TGTGCCAGCAGCTTAGTAGCAGGGCTGGAAAGTAGCACAGATACGCAGTATTTT
TRBJ2-7 TRBV19 TRBD1 NA CASSIGTGNYEQYF TGTGCCAGTAGTATAGGGACAGGGAACTACGAGCAGTACTTC
TRBJ2-1 TRBV5-1 NA NA CASSWTAYNEQFF TGCGCCAGCAGCTGGACAGCTTACAATGAGCAGTTCTTC
TRBJ1-5 TRBV7-2 NA NA CASSFWADQPQHF TGTGCCAGCAGCTTCTGGGCCGATCAGCCCCAGCATTTT
TRBJ2-5 TRBV9 TRBD2 NA CASSEGLAGGRETQYF TGTGCCAGCAGCGAGGGACTAGCGGGGGGGAGAGAGACCCAGTACTTC
TRBJ2-7 TRBV5-1 NA few CASSLGAGAPNRQYF TGCGCCAGCAGCTTGGGCGCTGGGGCCCCCAACCGGCAGTACTTC
TRBJ1-3 TRBV19 TRBD1 once CASTGTVSGNTIYF TGTGCCAGCACCGGGACAGTCTCTGGAAACACCATATATTTT
TRBJ1-5 TRBV27 NA NA CASSTSLNQPQHF TGTGCCAGCAGTACGAGTCTAAATCAGCCCCAGCATTTT
TRBJ1-2 TRBV19 TRBD1 NA CASSMSTGDGYTF TGTGCCAGTAGTATGTCGACAGGGGATGGCTACACCTTC
TRBJ2-7 TRBV30 NA NA CACQGQGSSSYEQYF TGTGCCTGTCAAGGTCAGGGCTCGAGCTCCTACGAGCAGTACTTC
TRBJ1-1 TRBV19 NA NA CASSNRQNTEAFF TGTGCCAGTAGTAATCGACAGAACACTGAAGCTTTCTTT
TRBJ1-4 TRBV7-9 NA NA CASSLVSVATNEKLFF TGTGCCAGCAGCTTAGTGTCCGTTGCAACTAATGAAAAACTGTTTTTT
TRBJ1-1 TRBV29-1 TRBD1 NA CSVDQGENTGAVSEAFF TGCAGCGTTGACCAGGGAGAAAACACAGGGGCGGTCTCTGAAGCTTTCTTT
TRBJ1-2 TRBV7-6 NA NA CASSLEVGADRTTVNYGYTF TGTGCCAGCAGCTTAGAGGTGGGGGCTGACAGGACAACCGTTAACTATGGCTACACCTTC
TRBJ1-1 TRBV19 TRBD1 NA CASSTGTGVFLRLGEAFF TGTGCCAGTAGTACCGGGACAGGGGTTTTTTTAAGGTTGGGTGAAGCTTTCTTT